This T cell receptor (beta chain) appears in the sequencing data of a study of blood T cells in healthy people across ages. The use of a sample-barcoded 5' primer and a J-beta primer mix characterized a second PCR of roughly 6 to 11 cycles. TCRdb used MiXCR to reprocess the 5' RACE reads, holding one entry per CDR3 protein. The table has approximately 790,000 distinct CDR3 sequences, about 62% seen once. This clonotype showed up just a few times. With V trimmed by 3 bases and J by 9 bases, 11 bases remained unmatched. The CDR3 contains 15 residues. Germline lookup yields CDR1 SGHAT and CDR2 FQDESV (reference sequence).

The sample consisted of blood. The V and J genes are TRBV11-1 and TRBJ2-3, with 8 bases identical to TRBD1. This TCR came from a man aged 25 to 40 in good health. CDR3 in DNA: TGTGCCAGCAGCTTGGGACAGGATGGGGGGAAGACGCAGTATTTT. This sequence encodes CASSLGQDGGKTQYF.